A single sample is the source of the 21 T cell receptor beta chains below, sequenced in a study of T cells after yellow fever vaccination. From the 5' RACE reads, TCRdb called clonotypes with MiXCR, one entry per CDR3 protein. The profile covers 400,000 to 450,000 distinct CDR3 sequences, with 18% appearing a single time and 15% to 20% taken by the ten largest. Specimen: PBMCs, collected before the yellow fever booster vaccination. The receptor source for this set is a man aged 18 to 30 who received the YFV17D yellow fever vaccine.

The chain uses TRBV18 and TRBJ2-6; D is unclear. This CDR3 region has 15 residues. Per germline, CDR1 KGHSH and CDR2 LQKENI. Deletions cut 2 bases from V and 3 bases from J, with 8 bases between. The CDR3 nucleotides are TGTGCCAGCTCACCAGTAGACGTTGGGGCCAACGTCCTGACTTTC. This codes for CASSPVDVGANVLTF.

This clonotype was seen only a few times. The V gene is TRBV29-1, the J gene TRBJ1-1, with TRBD1 as a possible D gene (5 bases). Germline CDR1 reads SQVTM; CDR2 reads ANQGSEA. This CDR3 is built from 15 residues. Trimming took off 8 bases at V and 4 bases at J, with 23 bases between the two ends. The chain's CDR3 is CSLNPREGSRTEAFF. The CDR3 region has the DNA TGCAGCCTAAATCCAAGGGAGGGGTCGCGCACTGAAGCTTTCTTT.

This clonotype was counted only a few times. The chain uses TRBV7-9 and TRBJ2-3, with D maybe TRBD2 (7 bases). The CDR3 extends over 15 amino acids. Trimming removed 5 bases at V and 4 bases at J, with 16 bases between. Germline loops: CDR1 SEHNR, CDR2 FQNEAQ (reference sequence). CDR3 residues: CASSPWGGLADTQYF. The CDR3 coding sequence is TGTGCCAGCAGCCCGTGGGGGGGCCTCGCAGATACGCAGTATTTT.

This chain joins TRBV19 and TRBJ2-3, with 8 bases fitting TRBD1. Germline-derived CDR1 and CDR2 are LNHDA and SQIVND (reference sequence). The CDR3 has 16 residues. The J segment lost 4 bases and the V segment lost 4 bases, leaving 10 bases of the junction unmatched. CDR3: CASSNLGTGGSDTQYF. The CDR3 bases are TGTGCCAGTAGTAATCTAGGAACAGGGGGATCAGATACGCAGTATTTT.

This clonotype turned up a few times. This chain connects TRBV6-5 to TRBJ1-6, with D perhaps TRBD1 (5 bases). Looked up from germline, CDR1 is MNHEY and CDR2 is SVGAGI. The CDR3 is 17 residues long. V gave up 1 base and J gave up 0 bases, with 10 bases separating them. The CDR3 bases are TGTGCCAGCAGTTACTTCCAGGGTCTCTCCTATAATTCACCCCTCCACTTT. It encodes CASSYFQGLSYNSPLHF.

The chain combines TRBV7-3 with TRBJ2-2; possibly TRBD2 for D (6 bases). Germline-derived CDR1 and CDR2 are SGHTA and FQGTGA. V was trimmed by 5 bases and J by 1 base, leaving 14 bases between them. CDR3 size: 16 residues. CDR3 residues: CASSALAVWNTGELFF. CDR3 sequence (DNA): TGTGCCAGCAGCGCTTTAGCGGTTTGGAACACCGGGGAGCTGTTTTTT.

This clonotype was counted a few times. V is TRBV5-1 and J is TRBJ2-1, with 9 positions matching TRBD2. The germline V gene has CDR1 SGHRS and CDR2 YFSETQ. CDR3 length: 14 residues. Trimming at V came to 0 bases and at J to 9 bases, leaving 4 bases not matched to a gene. The CDR3, as DNA: TGCGCCAGCAGCTTGGCTAGCGGGGAGAGTGAGCAGTTCTTC. Its protein is CASSLASGESEQFF.

This clonotype was found a few times. The chain joins TRBV7-3 to TRBJ2-1; 7 bases match TRBD2. Germline assignment: CDR1 SGHTA and CDR2 FQGTGA. The CDR3 consists of 14 residues. V trimming: 1 base; J trimming: 9 bases; junction bases outside the gene matches: 6. CDR3 sequence reads: CASSLRARGSEQFF. CDR3 coding DNA: TGTGCCAGCAGCTTAAGGGCGCGGGGGAGTGAGCAGTTCTTC.

This clonotype has only a few counts. The rearrangement uses TRBV6-6 and TRBJ1-2; D is unclear. The CDR3 contains 15 residues. Trimming left V 2 bases short and J 8 bases short, with 18 bases between. Germline values: CDR1 MNHNY, CDR2 SVGAGI (reference sequence). The CDR3 reads CASSYLRAPPEGYTF. CDR3 DNA: TGTGCCAGCAGTTACCTCCGGGCTCCTCCAGAGGGCTACACCTTC.

This clonotype has only a few counts. The chain is built from TRBV7-7 and TRBJ2-3, with TRBD2 matching over 8 bases. Germline CDR1 reads SSHAT; CDR2 reads FNYEAQ (reference sequence). V dropped 2 bases and J dropped 5; count of bases not matched to a gene: 6. CDR3 size: 15 residues. The CDR3 DNA is TGTGCCAGCAGCTTAACCGGGGGGGCCGGAGATACGCAGTATTTT. Amino acid sequence: CASSLTGGAGDTQYF. The full variable domain, completed using reference TRBV7-7 and TRBJ2-3, is GAGVSQSPRYKVTKRGQDVTLRCDPISSHATLYWYQQALGQGPEFLTYFNYEAQPDKSGLPSDRFSAERPEGSISTLTIQRTEQRDSAMYRCASSLTGGAGDTQYFGPGTRLTVL.

The sample holds a few counts of this clonotype. V and J are TRBV5-1 and TRBJ1-1; 9 bases map to TRBD1. The CDR3 spans 14 residues. With V trimmed by 4 bases and J by 7 bases, 8 bases remained unmatched. CDR1 and CDR2 from the germline V gene are SGHRS and YFSETQ. CDR3 nucleotides: TGCGCCAGCAGCCCCACCGGGACAGGGTATGAAGCTTTCTTT. Translating gives CASSPTGTGYEAFF.

The chain links TRBV27 to TRBJ1-1, with D maybe TRBD1 (6 bases). The CDR3 runs to 14 residues. Per germline, CDR1 MNHEY and CDR2 SMNVEV (reference sequence). V lost 2 bases, J lost 3 bases, and 10 bases lay in between. CDR3 DNA sequence: TGTGCCAGCAGTTTAGGGGGGCACGACACTGAAGCTTTCTTT. Its translation is CASSLGGHDTEAFF.

This chain connects TRBV28 to TRBJ2-7; 9 positions agree with TRBD1. V lost 6 bases, J lost 1 base, and 7 bases stayed unmatched. In germline, CDR1 is MDHEN, CDR2 SYDVKM. The CDR3 sequence is 15 residues long. DNA of the CDR3: TGTGCCAGCAGGGGGACAGGGTTATTTTCCTACGAGCAGTACGTC. Protein: CASRGTGLFSYEQYV.

This chain joins TRBV7-9 and TRBJ1-6; 7 positions match TRBD1. Germline V gene sequence: CDR1 SEHNR, CDR2 FQNEAQ (reference sequence). The length of the CDR3 is 15 residues. Unmatched junction bases numbered 9, after V lost 6 bases and J lost 7 bases. The CDR3: CASRNLGQLNSPLHF. As DNA, the CDR3 is TGTGCCAGCAGAAACTTGGGACAGCTGAATTCACCCCTCCACTTT.

The DNA for the CDR3 is TGCAGTGCCACGAGGGAGGGCCTTGGGAACGAGCAGTACTTC. It encodes CSATREGLGNEQYF. The J gene is TRBJ2-7, the V gene TRBV20-1, with 7 bases lining up with TRBD2. Germline assignment: CDR1 DFQATT and CDR2 SNEGSKA (reference sequence). The CDR3 runs 14 residues. The J segment lost 5 bases and the V segment lost 6 bases, leaving 13 bases of the junction unmatched.

This clonotype was recorded a few times. The chain carries TRBV12-3 or TRBV12-4 and TRBJ1-2, with D possibly being TRBD1 (6 bases). With 1 base removed from V and 2 bases from J, the gap between germline ends came to 11 bases. The CDR3 has 15 amino acids. The DNA for the CDR3 is TGTGCCAGCAGTTTAGGGGCAGGGGTGAACTATGGCTACACCTTC. It specifies CASSLGAGVNYGYTF.

The chain combines TRBV11-2 with TRBJ2-2; a possible D gene is TRBD2 (6 bases). The CDR3 has 15 residues. CDR1 and CDR2 from the germline V gene are SGHAT and FQNNGV. V lost 1 base and J 2 bases, leaving 8 bases between the germline ends. CDR3 sequence (DNA): TGTGCCAGCAGCTTAGTGCGGGGAAACACCGGGGAGCTGTTTTTT. Protein sequence: CASSLVRGNTGELFF.

The gene calls are TRBV6-5 and TRBJ2-7; maybe TRBD1 (5 bases). V was cut by 6 bases and J by 0 bases, with 9 bases left in between. The CDR3 totals 13 residues. Germline V lookup: CDR1 MNHEY, CDR2 SVGAGI. The DNA for the CDR3 is TGTGCCAGCAGAGCAGGGAACTCCTACGAGCAGTACTTC. Residues: CASRAGNSYEQYF.

Here the CDR3 reads CAISEPGPWNTEAFF. The CDR3 bases are TGTGCCATCAGTGAGCCGGGACCCTGGAACACTGAAGCTTTCTTT. The chain combines TRBV10-3 with TRBJ1-1, with a tentative D call TRBD1 (5 bases). The germline CDR1 and CDR2 sequences are ENHRY and SYGVKD. The CDR3 extends over 15 amino acids. Trimming removed 2 bases at V and 1 base at J, with 11 bases between.

This clonotype was counted a few times. This sequence joins TRBV5-1 and TRBJ2-3, with 12 bases that match TRBD1. V lost 4 bases to trimming and J lost 4 bases; unmatched junction nucleotides: 7. Germline values: CDR1 SGHRS, CDR2 YFSETQ. This CDR3 is 16 amino acids long. In nucleotides, the CDR3 is TGCGCCAGCAGCCGGGGGGACAGGGGGCGTCCAGATACGCAGTATTTT. Its translation is CASSRGDRGRPDTQYF.

This chain uses TRBV5-6 with TRBJ1-1, with a possible D match to TRBD1 (5 bases). V was clipped by 7 bases and J by 1 base, with 14 bases between them. Germline lookup yields CDR1 SGHDT and CDR2 YYEEEE. The CDR3 runs to 14 residues. DNA of the CDR3: TGTGCCAGCGGATGGGGCAGGGCGAACACTGAAGCTTTCTTT. This translates into CASGWGRANTEAFF.